These 13 T cell receptor beta chains were sequenced from one sample in a study of cytomegalovirus exposure and HLA in healthy donors. 13 Jbeta primers and 60 Vbeta primers were used for the PCR. The table came from immunoSEQ multiplex PCR; TCRdb's copy has only in-frame clones and leaves some out. This table has 200,000 to 250,000 clones, roughly 80% appearing once. The sequencing sample was made of PBMCs. Receptor source: a woman between 35 and 50 years old in good health and CMV-seropositive.

CDR3 nucleotides: TGTGCCAGCGAGGGAGGGCATCAGCCCCAGCATTTT. Translated: CASEGGHQPQHF. The V and J genes are TRBV2 and TRBJ1-5; no reliable D call. The ends were cut back, 8 bases at V and 5 bases at J, with 10 bases in the middle. The CDR3 length is 12 residues. Germline lookup yields CDR1 SNHLY and CDR2 FYNNEI.

This clone has only a few counts. V usage is TRBV5-1 and J usage is TRBJ2-3; TRBD2 matches 7 bases. Per germline, CDR1 SGHRS and CDR2 YFSETQ. J lost 8 bases, V lost 0 bases, and 6 bases had no gene match. The CDR3 is made up of 14 amino acids. This chain's CDR3 is CASSLEGREGTQYF. The CDR3 nucleotides read TGCGCCAGCAGCTTGGAGGGCAGGGAGGGTACGCAGTATTTT.

To note about this clone: The CDR3 does not end in the conserved phenylalanine or tryptophan, so this is likely a read error. No DNA is shown, since the ends of the CDR3 on it are uncertain; the CDR3 is the one TCRdb lists. Here the CDR3 reads CATGWGRAPRLL. This rearrangement joins TRBV6-5 to TRBJ1-2; the DNA was not used to check the table's D call, TRBD1. Including both end residues, the CDR3 is 12 amino acids long. Germline V gene lookup returns CDR1 MNHEY and CDR2 SVGAGI.

The CDR3 DNA reads as TGTGCCAGCAGCTTCCAGGGGGTAAGCGAGCAGTACTTC. It specifies CASSFQGVSEQYF. The chain has TRBV7-6 and TRBJ2-7; TRBD1 agrees at 7 bases. The trim removed 3 bases at V and 6 bases at J, leaving 5 bases unmatched. The CDR3 has 13 amino acids. Germline V gene lookup returns CDR1 SGHVS and CDR2 FNYEAQ.

This clone was counted between two and nine times. This chain joins TRBV11-3 and TRBJ2-6; 12 nucleotides match TRBD2. With 4 bases clipped from V and 4 bases from J, the junction kept 5 bases outside the gene matches. In germline, CDR1 is SGHNT, CDR2 YENEEA. The CDR3 loop spans 17 amino acids. The CDR3 protein is CASSSRTSGAGANVLTF. For the CDR3, the DNA is TGTGCCAGCAGCTCCAGGACTAGCGGGGCCGGGGCCAACGTCCTGACTTTC.

This chain links TRBV7-8 with TRBJ2-2; the D gene is possibly TRBD2 (5 bases). The ends were cut back, 5 bases at V and 4 bases at J, with 14 bases in the middle. The CDR3 spans 15 residues. CDR1 and CDR2 (germline): SGHVS, FQNEAQ. CDR3 residues: CASSQYTGTTGELFF. The CDR3 bases are TGTGCCAGCAGCCAATACACGGGAACCACCGGGGAGCTGTTTTTT. The whole variable domain, remainder taken from reference TRBV7-8 and TRBJ2-2, is GAGVSQSPRYKVAKRGQDVALRCDPISGHVSLFWYQQALGQGPEFLTYFQNEAQLDKSGLPSDRFFAERPEGSVSTLKIQRTQQEDSAVYLCASSQYTGTTGELFFGEGSRLTVL.

This chain joins TRBV6-4 and TRBJ1-1, with D maybe TRBD1 (5 bases). Trimming cost V 2 bases and J 1 base, with 5 bases left between them. Germline CDR1 is MRHNA and CDR2 is SNTAGT. This CDR3 comprises 13 residues. This chain's CDR3 is CASSDQGNTEAFF. DNA of the CDR3: TGTGCCAGCAGTGACCAGGGGAACACTGAAGCTTTCTTT.

This sequence joins TRBV19 and TRBJ2-7; TRBD1 agrees at 8 bases. The CDR3 loop spans 15 amino acids. CDR1 is LNHDA and CDR2 is SQIVND in the germline V gene (reference sequence). The ends lost 4 bases at V and 2 bases at J; junction bases unmatched: 7. CDR3 DNA: TGTGCCAGTAGTAGAGGGACAGGTGTAACCTACGAGCAGTACTTC. Translation gives CASSRGTGVTYEQYF.

The V call is TRBV28, the J call TRBJ2-7; the D gene is possibly TRBD1 (6 bases). Trimming removed 10 bases at V and 3 bases at J, with 16 bases between. The CDR3 sequence is 13 residues long. Germline V lookup: CDR1 MDHEN, CDR2 SYDVKM. CDR3 sequence (DNA): TGTGCCACCACCCGGGACACACTCTACGAGCAGTACTTC. This sequence encodes CATTRDTLYEQYF.

The CDR3 DNA follows: TGTGCCAGTAGTCGGACTAGCGGGTACCAAGAGACCCAGTACTTC. Protein product: CASSRTSGYQETQYF. The chain carries TRBV19 and TRBJ2-5; TRBD2 agrees at 11 bases. The trim removed 5 bases at V and 0 bases at J, leaving 2 bases unmatched. The CDR3 runs 15 residues. CDR1 is LNHDA and CDR2 is SQIVND in the germline V gene (reference sequence).

This chain links TRBV11-1 with TRBJ2-1, with unresolved D. Germline CDR1 is SGHAT and CDR2 is FQDESV (reference sequence). V was clipped by 2 bases and J by 0 bases, with 8 bases between them. The CDR3 has 15 amino acids. The CDR3 sequence is CASSLSRSSYNEQFF. CDR3 DNA: TGTGCCAGCAGCTTAAGTCGTAGCTCCTACAATGAGCAGTTCTTC.

The chain uses TRBV6-5 and TRBJ1-1; 7 bases agree with TRBD1. The V gene's germline CDR1 is MNHEY and CDR2 SVGAGI. V was pared by 5 bases and J by 0 bases, with 3 bases of the junction left unmatched. This CDR3 has 14 amino acids. DNA for the CDR3: TGTGCCAGCAGTGAAACAGGGGTGAACACTGAAGCTTTCTTT. This gives the protein CASSETGVNTEAFF.

The chain employs TRBV7-2 and TRBJ1-4; weak D call: TRBD1 (6 bases). Germline values: CDR1 SGHTA, CDR2 FQGNSA. There are 14 residues in the CDR3. Trimming cost V 2 bases and J 6 bases, with 10 bases left between them. CDR3: CASSLQGRYEKLFF. CDR3 coding DNA: TGTGCCAGCAGCTTACAGGGGCGGTATGAAAAACTGTTTTTT.